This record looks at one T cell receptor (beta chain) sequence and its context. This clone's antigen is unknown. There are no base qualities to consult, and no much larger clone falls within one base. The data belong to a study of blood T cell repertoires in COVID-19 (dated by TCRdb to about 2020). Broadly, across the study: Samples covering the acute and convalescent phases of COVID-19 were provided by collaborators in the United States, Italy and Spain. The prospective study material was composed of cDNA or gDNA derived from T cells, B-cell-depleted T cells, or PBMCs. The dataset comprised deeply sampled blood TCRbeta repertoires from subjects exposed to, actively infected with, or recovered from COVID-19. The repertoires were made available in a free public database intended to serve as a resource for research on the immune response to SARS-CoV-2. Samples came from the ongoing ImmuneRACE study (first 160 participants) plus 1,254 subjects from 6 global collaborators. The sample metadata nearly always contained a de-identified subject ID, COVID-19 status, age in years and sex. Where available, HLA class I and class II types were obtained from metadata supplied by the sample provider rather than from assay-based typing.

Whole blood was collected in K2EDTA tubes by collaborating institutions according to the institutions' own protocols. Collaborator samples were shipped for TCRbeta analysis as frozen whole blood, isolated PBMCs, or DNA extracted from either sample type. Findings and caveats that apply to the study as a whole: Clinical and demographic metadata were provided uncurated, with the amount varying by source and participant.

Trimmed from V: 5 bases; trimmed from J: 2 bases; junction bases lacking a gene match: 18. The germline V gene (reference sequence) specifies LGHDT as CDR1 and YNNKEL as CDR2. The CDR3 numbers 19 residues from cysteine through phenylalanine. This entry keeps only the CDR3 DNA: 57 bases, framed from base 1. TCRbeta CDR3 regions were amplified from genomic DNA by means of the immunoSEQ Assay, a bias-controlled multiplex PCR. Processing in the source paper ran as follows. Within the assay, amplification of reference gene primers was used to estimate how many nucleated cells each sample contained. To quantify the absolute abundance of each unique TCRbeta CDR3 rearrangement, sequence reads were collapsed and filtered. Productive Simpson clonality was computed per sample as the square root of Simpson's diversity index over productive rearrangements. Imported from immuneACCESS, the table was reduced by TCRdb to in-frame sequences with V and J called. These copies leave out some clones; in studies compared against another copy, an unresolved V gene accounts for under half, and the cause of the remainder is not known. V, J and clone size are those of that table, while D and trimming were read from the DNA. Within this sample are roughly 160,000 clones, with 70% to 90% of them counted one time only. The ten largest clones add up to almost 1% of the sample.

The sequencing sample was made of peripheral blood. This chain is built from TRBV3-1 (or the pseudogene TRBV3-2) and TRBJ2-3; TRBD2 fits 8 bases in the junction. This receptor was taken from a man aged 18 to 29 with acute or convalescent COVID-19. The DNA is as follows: TGTGCCAGCAGCTCCGTGTTAAGCGGGGGTCCTAAAAACACAGATACGCAGTATTTT. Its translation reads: CASSSVLSGGPKNTDTQYF.